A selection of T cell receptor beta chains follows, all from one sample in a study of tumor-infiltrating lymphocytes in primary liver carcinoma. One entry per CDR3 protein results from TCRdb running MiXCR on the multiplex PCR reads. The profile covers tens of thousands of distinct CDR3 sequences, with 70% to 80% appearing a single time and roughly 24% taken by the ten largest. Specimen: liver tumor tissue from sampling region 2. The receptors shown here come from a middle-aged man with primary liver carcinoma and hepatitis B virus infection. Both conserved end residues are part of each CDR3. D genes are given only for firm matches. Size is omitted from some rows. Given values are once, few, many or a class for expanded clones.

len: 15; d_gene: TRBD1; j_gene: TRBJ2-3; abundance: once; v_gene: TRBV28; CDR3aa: CASNTGQGETDTQYF; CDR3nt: TGTGCCAGTAATACGGGACAGGGGGAAACAGATACGCAGTATTTT
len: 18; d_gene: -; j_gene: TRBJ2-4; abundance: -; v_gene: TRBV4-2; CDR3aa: CASSPPPLARIAENIQYF; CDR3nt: TGTGCCAGCAGCCCGCCCCCGCTAGCGAGGATAGCCGAAAACATTCAGTACTTC
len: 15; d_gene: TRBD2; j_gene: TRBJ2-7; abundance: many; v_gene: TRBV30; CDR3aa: CAWSPLAGVSYEQYF; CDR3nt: TGTGCCTGGAGTCCACTAGCGGGAGTGAGCTACGAGCAGTACTTC
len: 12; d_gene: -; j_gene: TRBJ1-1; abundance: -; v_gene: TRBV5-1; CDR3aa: CASSLEVSEAFF; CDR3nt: TGCGCCAGCAGCCTGGAGGTCTCAGAAGCTTTCTTT
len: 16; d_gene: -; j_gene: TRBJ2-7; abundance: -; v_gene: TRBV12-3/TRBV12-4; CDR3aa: CASSLLWRGPPYEQYF; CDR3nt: TGTGCCAGCAGTTTATTATGGCGAGGGCCTCCGTACGAACAGTACTTC
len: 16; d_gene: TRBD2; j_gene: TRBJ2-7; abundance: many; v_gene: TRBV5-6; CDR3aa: CASSIRGGLLNYEQYF; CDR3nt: TGTGCCAGCAGCATCCGGGGGGGACTTTTAAACTACGAGCAGTACTTC
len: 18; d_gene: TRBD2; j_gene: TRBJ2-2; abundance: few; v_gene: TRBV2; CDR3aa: CASKGEKLTSGSAGELFF; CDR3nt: TGTGCCAGCAAGGGGGAAAAGTTGACTAGCGGGAGTGCCGGGGAGCTGTTTTTT
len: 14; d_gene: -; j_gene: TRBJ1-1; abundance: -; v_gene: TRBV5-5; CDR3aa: CASSPTASSPEASF; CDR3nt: TGTGCCAGCAGTCCCACAGCGTCTTCCCCTGAAGCTTCCTTT
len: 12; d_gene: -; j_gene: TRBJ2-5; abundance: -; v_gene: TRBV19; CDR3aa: CASSARGETQYF; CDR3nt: TGTGCCAGTAGTGCACGGGGGGAGACCCAGTACTTC
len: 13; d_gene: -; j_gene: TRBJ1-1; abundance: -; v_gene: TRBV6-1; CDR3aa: CTSSPSGQLEAFF; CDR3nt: TGTACCAGCAGTCCTTCAGGACAGCTTGAAGCTTTCTTT
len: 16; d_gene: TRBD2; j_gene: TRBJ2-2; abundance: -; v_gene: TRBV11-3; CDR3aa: CTNSLQAGAGTGELFF; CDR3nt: TGTACCAACAGCTTACAGGCGGGAGCGGGAACCGGGGAGCTGTTTTTT
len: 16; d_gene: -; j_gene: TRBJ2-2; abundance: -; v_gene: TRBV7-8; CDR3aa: CASRLILLPNTGELFF; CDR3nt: TGTGCCAGCAGATTAATCCTACTCCCGAACACCGGGGAGCTGTTTTTT
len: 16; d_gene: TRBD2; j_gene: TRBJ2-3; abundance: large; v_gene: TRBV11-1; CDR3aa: CASSKGLAVSTDTQYF; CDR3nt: TGTGCCAGCAGCAAGGGACTAGCGGTTAGCACAGATACGCAGTATTTT
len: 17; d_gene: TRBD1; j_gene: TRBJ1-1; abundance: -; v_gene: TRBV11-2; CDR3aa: CASSRTGGQGYGTEAFF; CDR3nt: TGTGCCAGCAGCCGAACGGGGGGACAGGGGTACGGCACTGAAGCTTTCTTT
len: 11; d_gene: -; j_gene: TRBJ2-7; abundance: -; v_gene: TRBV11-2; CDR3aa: CASSLTGEQYF; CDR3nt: TGTGCCAGCAGCTTGACAGGTGAGCAGTACTTC
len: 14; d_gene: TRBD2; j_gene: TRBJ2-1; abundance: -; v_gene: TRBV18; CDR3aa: CTSSRPGGYNEQFF; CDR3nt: TGTACCAGCTCACGACCGGGAGGCTACAATGAGCAGTTCTTC
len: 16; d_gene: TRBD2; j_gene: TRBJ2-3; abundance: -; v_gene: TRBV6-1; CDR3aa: CASSETPSGSADTQYF; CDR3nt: TGTGCCAGCAGTGAAACTCCCAGCGGGAGCGCAGATACGCAGTATTTT
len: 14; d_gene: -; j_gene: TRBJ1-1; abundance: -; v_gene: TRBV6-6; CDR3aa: CAGSTDGANTEAIF; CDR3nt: TGTGCCGGCAGTACCGATGGGGCGAACACTGAAGCTATCTTT
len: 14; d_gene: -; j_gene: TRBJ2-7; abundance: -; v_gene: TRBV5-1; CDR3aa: CASSLVLGGDGQYF; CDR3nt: TGCGCCAGCAGCTTGGTTCTGGGTGGCGACGGGCAGTACTTC
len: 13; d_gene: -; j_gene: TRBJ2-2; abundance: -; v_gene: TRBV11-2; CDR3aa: CASSYANTGELFF; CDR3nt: TGTGCTAGCAGTTACGCGAACACCGGGGAGCTGTTTTTT
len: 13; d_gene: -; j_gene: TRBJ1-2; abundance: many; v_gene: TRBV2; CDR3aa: CASTGGRSWGYTF; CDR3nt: TGTGCCAGCACTGGCGGCAGATCGTGGGGCTACACCTTC
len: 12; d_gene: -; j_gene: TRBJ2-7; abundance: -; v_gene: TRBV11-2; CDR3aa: CASSPGGGEPYF; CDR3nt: TGTGCCAGCAGCCCTGGAGGGGGCGAGCCGTACTTC
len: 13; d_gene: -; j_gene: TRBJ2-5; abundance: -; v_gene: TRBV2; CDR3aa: CASSGAGYETRYF; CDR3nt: TGTGCCAGCAGTGGGGCAGGATACGAGACCCGGTACTTC
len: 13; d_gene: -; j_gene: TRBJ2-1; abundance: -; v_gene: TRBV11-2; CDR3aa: CASSLGLGNEQFF; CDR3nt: TGTGCCAGCAGCTTAGGCCTAGGCAATGAGCAGTTCTTC
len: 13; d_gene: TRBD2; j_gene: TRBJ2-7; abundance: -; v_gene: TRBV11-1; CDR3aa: CASSKGLAYEQYF; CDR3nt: TGTGCCAGCAGCAAGGGACTAGCCTACGAGCAGTACTTC
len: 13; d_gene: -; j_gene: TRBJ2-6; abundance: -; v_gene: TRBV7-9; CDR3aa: CASILSGASVLTF; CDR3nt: TGTGCCAGCATCCTCTCTGGGGCCAGCGTCCTGACTTTC
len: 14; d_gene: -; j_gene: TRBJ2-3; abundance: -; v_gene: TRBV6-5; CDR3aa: CASSWNGRADTQYF; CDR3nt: TGTGCCAGCAGTTGGAACGGACGCGCAGATACACAATATTTT
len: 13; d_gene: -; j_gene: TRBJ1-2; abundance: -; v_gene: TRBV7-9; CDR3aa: CASSLADYYGYTF; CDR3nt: TGTGCCAGCAGCTTAGCGGACTACTATGGTTACACCTTC
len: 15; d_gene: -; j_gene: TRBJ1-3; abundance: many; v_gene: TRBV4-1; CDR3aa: CASSLDRSSGRTIYF; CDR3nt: TGCGCCAGCAGCCTTGACAGGTCCTCTGGACGCACCATATATTTT
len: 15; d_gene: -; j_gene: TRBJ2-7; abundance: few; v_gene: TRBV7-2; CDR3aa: CASSLEAATTYEQYF; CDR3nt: TGTGCCAGCAGCTTAGAGGCGGCGACTACCTACGAGCAGTACTTC
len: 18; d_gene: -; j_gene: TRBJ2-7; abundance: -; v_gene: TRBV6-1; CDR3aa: CATSATGGWRLTSYEQYF; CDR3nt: TGTGCCACCAGTGCTACAGGCGGCTGGCGCTTGACCTCCTACGAGCAGTACTTC
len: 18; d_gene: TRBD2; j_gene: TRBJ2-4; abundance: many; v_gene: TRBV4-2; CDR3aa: CASSPPPLAGIAKNIQYF; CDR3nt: TGTGCCAGCAGCCCGCCCCCGCTAGCGGGGATAGCCAAAAACATTCAGTACTTC
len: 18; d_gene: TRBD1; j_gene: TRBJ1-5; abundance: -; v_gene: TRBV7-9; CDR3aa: CASGYDRGLGLGNQPQHF; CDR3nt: TGTGCCAGCGGCTACGACAGGGGGCTGGGGCTCGGCAATCAGCCCCAGCATTTT
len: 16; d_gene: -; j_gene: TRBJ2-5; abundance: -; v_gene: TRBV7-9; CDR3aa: CASSSRDKGIQETQYF; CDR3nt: TGTGCCAGCAGCTCCCGGGACAAGGGAATCCAAGAGACCCAGTACTTC
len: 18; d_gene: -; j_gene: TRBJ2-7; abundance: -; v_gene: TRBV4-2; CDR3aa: CATSQEVASGRVPYEQYF; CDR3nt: TGTGCCACCAGCCAAGAGGTCGCGAGCGGAAGGGTACCCTACGAACAGTACTTC
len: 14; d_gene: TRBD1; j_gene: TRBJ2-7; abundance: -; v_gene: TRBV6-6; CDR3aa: CGVRGQQHFYEQYF; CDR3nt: TGTGGCGTCAGGGGACAGCAACATTTCTACGAGCAGTACTTC
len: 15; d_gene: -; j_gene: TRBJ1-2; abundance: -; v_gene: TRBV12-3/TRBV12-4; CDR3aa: CASSYLDRPNYGYTF; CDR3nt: TGTGCCAGCAGCTACCTGGACAGACCTAACTATGGCTACACTTTC
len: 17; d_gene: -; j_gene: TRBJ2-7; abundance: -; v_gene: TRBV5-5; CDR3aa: CASSLAASTGGIYEQYF; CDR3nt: TGTGCCAGCAGCCTGGCGGCGAGCACTGGGGGAATCTACGAGCAGTACTTC
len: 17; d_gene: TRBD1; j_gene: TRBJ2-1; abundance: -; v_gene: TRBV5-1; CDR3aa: CASSLKPGTGLYNEQSF; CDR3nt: TGCGCCAGCAGCTTGAAACCCGGGACAGGACTCTACAATGAGCAGTCCTTC
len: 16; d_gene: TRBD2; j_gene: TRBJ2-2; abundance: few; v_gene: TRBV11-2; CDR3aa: CASSLVALAGTEELFF; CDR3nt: TGTGCTAGCAGCTTAGTGGCGCTAGCGGGAACCGAGGAGTTGTTTTTT
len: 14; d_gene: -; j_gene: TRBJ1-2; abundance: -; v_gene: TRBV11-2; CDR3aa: CASKERDTIYGYTF; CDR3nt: TGTGCCAGCAAAGAGAGGGACACCATCTATGGTTACACCTTC
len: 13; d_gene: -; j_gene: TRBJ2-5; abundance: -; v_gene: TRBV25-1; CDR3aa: CASSDYGFGTHYF; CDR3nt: TGTGCCAGCAGTGATTACGGCTTCGGGACCCATTACTTC
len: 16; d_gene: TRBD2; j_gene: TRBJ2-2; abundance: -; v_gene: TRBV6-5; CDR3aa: CANSSLSGMTTGGLFF; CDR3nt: TGTGCCAACAGTTCCTTGAGCGGGATGACTACCGGGGGGCTGTTTTTT
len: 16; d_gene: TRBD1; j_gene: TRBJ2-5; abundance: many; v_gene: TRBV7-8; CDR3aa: CASSLAGQGGRETQYF; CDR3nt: TGTGCCAGCAGCCTAGCAGGACAGGGAGGTCGGGAGACCCAGTACTTC
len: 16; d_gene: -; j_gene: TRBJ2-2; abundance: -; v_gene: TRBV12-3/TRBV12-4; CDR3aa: CVSSLLAGVVTGELFF; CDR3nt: TGTGTCAGCAGTTTGTTAGCTGGAGTAGTCACCGGGGAGCTGTTTTTT